What follows is one T cell receptor beta chain and its context. CDR3 length: 11 residues. V was trimmed by 7 bases and J by 1 base, leaving 2 bases between them. Germline V gives CDR1 MNHNS, CDR2 SASEGT. This entry is derived from a study of cytomegalovirus exposure and HLA in healthy donors. Whole-study context: Early on, a data release was issued that held 80 million to 90 million unique TCRs from HLA-typed donors.

This PCR relied on a set of 60 Vbeta primers and 13 Jbeta primers. The authors' processing: Some 11 million of the roughly 77 million unique TCR beta chains counted in a later analysis were shared. TCRdb's table, derived via immunoSEQ multiplex PCR, lists solely in-frame clones and lacks some. V and J calls and clone size are copied from that table; D and trimming were computed from the DNA. The repertoire holds over 150,000 clones, with roughly three quarters as singletons. V usage is TRBV6-1 and J usage is TRBJ2-1; no definite D call. The sequence was collected from a woman aged 50 to 60 in good health and CMV-seropositive. Sequenced sample: PBMCs. The CDR3 bases are TGTGCCAGCACGTCCTACAATGAGCAGTTCTTC. Translating gives CASTSYNEQFF.